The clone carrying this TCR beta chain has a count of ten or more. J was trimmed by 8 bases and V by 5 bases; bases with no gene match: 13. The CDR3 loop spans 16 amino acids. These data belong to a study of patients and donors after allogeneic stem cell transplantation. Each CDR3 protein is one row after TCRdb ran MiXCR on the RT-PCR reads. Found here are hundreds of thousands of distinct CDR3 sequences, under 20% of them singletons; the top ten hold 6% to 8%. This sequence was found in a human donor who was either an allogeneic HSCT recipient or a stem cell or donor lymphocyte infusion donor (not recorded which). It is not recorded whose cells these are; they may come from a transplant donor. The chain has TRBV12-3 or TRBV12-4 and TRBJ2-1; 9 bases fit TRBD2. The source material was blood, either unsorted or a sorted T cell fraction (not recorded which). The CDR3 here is CASSLPRGGASDEQFF. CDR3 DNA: TGTGCCAGCAGTCTACCCCGCGGGGGGGCCAGTGATGAGCAGTTCTTC.